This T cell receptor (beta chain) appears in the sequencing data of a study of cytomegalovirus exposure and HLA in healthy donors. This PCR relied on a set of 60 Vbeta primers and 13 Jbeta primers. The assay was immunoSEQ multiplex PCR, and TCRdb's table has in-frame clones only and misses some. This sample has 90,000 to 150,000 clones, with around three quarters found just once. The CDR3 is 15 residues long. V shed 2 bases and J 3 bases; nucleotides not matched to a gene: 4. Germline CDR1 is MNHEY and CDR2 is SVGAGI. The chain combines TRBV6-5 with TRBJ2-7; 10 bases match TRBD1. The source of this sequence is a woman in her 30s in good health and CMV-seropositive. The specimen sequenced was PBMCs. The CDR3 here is CASSYTGQGDYEQYF. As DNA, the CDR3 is TGTGCCAGCAGTTACACCGGACAGGGGGACTACGAGCAGTACTTC.